The clone carrying this TCR beta chain was recorded a few times. What it binds is not known. Every donor was a healthy Caucasian. TCRdb fed the 5' RACE reads into MiXCR, producing one record per CDR3 protein. The sample contains hundreds of thousands of distinct CDR3 sequences, roughly 6% of which appear only once. V was shortened by 2 bases and J by 1 base, with 8 bases between the two germline ends. This CDR3 has 13 residues. Germline V gene lookup returns CDR1 SQVTM and CDR2 ANQGSEA. This entry is derived from a study of identical twins. Study outcomes and limitations: Beta clonotypes that were abundant in cord blood contained fewer insertions, a pattern absent from memory repertoires. There was an excess of low generation probability in the out-of-frame alpha sequences that twins shared.

The V gene is TRBV29-1, the J gene TRBJ1-1; D uncertain. The sequence came from a man between 18 and 35 years old in good health. Source material: naive T cells sorted from blood. The CDR3 reads CSVELGRNTEAFF. In DNA, the CDR3 is TGCAGCGTTGAACTCGGGCGGAACACTGAAGCTTTCTTT. Together with reference TRBV29-1 and TRBJ1-1, the CDR3 gives the full variable domain: SAVISQKPSRDICQRGTSLTIQCQVDSQVTMMFWYRQQPGQSLTLIATANQGSEATYESGFVIDKFPISRPNLTFSTLTVSNMSPEDSSIYLCSVELGRNTEAFFGQGTRLTVV.